The clone carrying this T cell receptor beta chain was counted between two and nine times. V gave up 3 bases and J gave up 6 bases, with 12 bases separating them. There are 14 residues in the CDR3. Amplified regions were TCR beta CDR3 sequences from RNA transcripts. RT-PCR in the first round (using the HTBI primer set) targeted the TCR CDR3. MiXCR, applied by TCRdb to the multiplex PCR reads, yields one record per CDR3 protein. Of over 450,000 distinct CDR3 sequences in the sample, about 15% are singletons; the top ten hold less than 20%. The sample comes from a study of T cells in Graves' hyperthyroidism and ophthalmopathy. When ophthalmopathy did not progress within 18 months, Graves' hyperthyroidism was considered stable. Uncontrolled infection, other autoimmune disease, pregnancy or lactation led to exclusion.

The specimen was blood. The rearrangement links TRBV12-3 or TRBV12-4 to TRBJ1-5, with D possibly TRBD1 on 5 matching bases. The sequence was collected from a woman younger than 30 with Graves' hyperthyroidism. The CDR3 is CASSFTGRGQPQHF. CDR3 DNA: TGTGCCAGCAGTTTTACGGGGCGGGGTCAGCCCCAGCATTTT.